The 27 T cell receptor beta chains reported below all come from one sample, sequenced in a study of OX40 agonist ivuxolimab in advanced cancers. Here immunoSEQ multiplex PCR was the method, and the copy in TCRdb shows in-frame clones only, minus some. The repertoire consists of 80,000 to 95,000 clones, with roughly 85% occurring once and the leading ten covering approximately 1.5%. The sequenced sample was CD4+ or CD8+ T cells sorted from blood, obtained in a trial of the OX40 agonist ivuxolimab. These receptors all stem from an adult with an advanced solid tumor such as melanoma, head and neck, liver or kidney cancer.

The J gene is TRBJ1-5, the V gene TRBV28; a possible D gene is TRBD1 (5 bases). The CDR3 has 14 residues. Trimming pared 1 base from V and 4 bases from J, leaving 8 bases between. Germline V gene lookup returns CDR1 MDHEN and CDR2 SYDVKM. The CDR3: CASSLFEGNQPQHF. The CDR3 nucleotides are TGTGCCAGCAGTTTATTCGAGGGGAATCAGCCCCAGCATTTT.

The genes are TRBV6-5 and TRBJ1-5; 7 bases align to TRBD1. Germline V gene data show CDR1 as MNHEY and CDR2 as SVGAGI. The V segment lost 6 bases and the J segment 6 bases; nucleotides outside the gene matches: 11. The CDR3 totals 15 residues. CDR3 region: CASRTNRGGGQPQHF. In nucleotides, the CDR3 is TGTGCCAGCAGGACAAACAGGGGAGGGGGTCAGCCCCAGCATTTT.

The chain uses TRBV19 and TRBJ1-5; D is uncertain. The CDR3 loop spans 15 amino acids. V lost 3 bases and J lost 0, with 9 bases in between. Germline values: CDR1 LNHDA, CDR2 SQIVND (reference sequence). DNA of the CDR3: TGTGCCAGTAGTATCGGTCAGTATAGCAATCAGCCCCAGCATTTT. The encoded protein is CASSIGQYSNQPQHF.

This chain uses TRBV23-1 with TRBJ1-1, with a possible D match to TRBD1 (5 bases). TRBV23-1 has ORF status, its function being uncertain. Trimming took off 0 bases at V and 6 bases at J, with 11 bases between the two ends. CDR3 size: 14 residues. The CDR3 loop reads CASSQSSRGSEAFF. CDR3 nucleotides: TGCGCCAGCAGTCAATCGAGTCGGGGCTCTGAAGCTTTCTTT.

The CDR3 sequence is CASSLGSLPEQFF. DNA of the CDR3: TGTGCCAGCAGCCTAGGGAGTCTCCCTGAGCAGTTCTTC. This chain uses TRBV7-2 with TRBJ2-1; weak D call: TRBD2 (5 bases). Trimming removed 5 bases at V and 9 bases at J, with 14 bases between. The CDR3 loop spans 13 amino acids. Germline CDR1 is SGHTA and CDR2 is FQGNSA. Drawing the rest from reference TRBV7-2 and TRBJ2-1, the complete variable domain is GAGVSQSPSNKVTEKGKDVELRCDPISGHTALYWYRQSLGQGLEFLIYFQGNSAPDKSGLPSDRFSAERTGGSVSTLTIQRTQQEDSAVYLCASSLGSLPEQFFGPGTRLTVL.

This sequence joins TRBV4-2 and TRBJ1-2, with 9 bases fitting TRBD1. The CDR3 has 16 residues. Per germline, CDR1 LGHNA and CDR2 YNFKEQ. Unmatched junction bases numbered 8, after V lost 4 bases and J lost 2 bases. CDR3 bases: TGTGCCAGCAGCCCTATTTTTGGGACAGGGAACTATGGCTACACCTTC. It yields the protein CASSPIFGTGNYGYTF.

V is TRBV5-5 and J is TRBJ1-1; D is unresolved. V was cut by 1 base and J by 3 bases, with 7 bases left in between. This CDR3 contains 13 residues. Germline V gene sequence: CDR1 SGHKS, CDR2 YYEKEE (reference sequence). The CDR3 protein is CASSLREDTEAFF. CDR3 bases: TGTGCCAGCAGCTTGAGGGAGGACACTGAAGCTTTCTTT.

The chain carries TRBV5-1 and TRBJ2-3; TRBD1 matches 10 bases. Germline lookup yields CDR1 SGHRS and CDR2 YFSETQ. This CDR3 is built from 17 residues. Trimming took 1 base from V and 1 from J; bases not matched to a gene: 6. CDR3 region: CASSLPYGTGGTDTQYF. The CDR3 DNA reads TGCGCCAGCAGCTTGCCATACGGGACAGGGGGCACAGATACGCAGTATTTT.

This chain uses TRBV7-2 with TRBJ2-7; 10 nucleotides match TRBD2. CDR1 SGHTA and CDR2 FQGNSA come from the germline V gene. This CDR3 spans 17 amino acids. Trimming took 5 bases from V and 0 from J; bases not matched to a gene: 10. The CDR3 bases are TGTGCCAGCAGCATCAGGATAGCGGGAGGTTACTCCTACGAGCAGTACTTC. Encoded protein: CASSIRIAGGYSYEQYF.

The chain employs TRBV5-4 and TRBJ2-7, with 8 positions matching TRBD1. V shed 6 bases and J 0 bases; nucleotides not matched to a gene: 11. This CDR3 comprises 16 residues. CDR1 SGHNT and CDR2 YYREEE come from the germline V gene (reference sequence). The CDR3 DNA follows: TGTGCCAGCACCAGTTCTGGGGGGACAGGCTCCTACGAGCAGTACTTC. This codes for CASTSSGGTGSYEQYF.

The DNA of the CDR3 is TGTGCCAGCAGCATCGGGACAGTAAAGGGAAACACCATATATTTT. Its translation is CASSIGTVKGNTIYF. The V call is TRBV5-4, the J call TRBJ1-3, with TRBD1 matching over 7 bases. In germline, CDR1 is SGHNT, CDR2 YYREEE (reference sequence). The ends lost 4 bases at V and 4 bases at J; junction bases unmatched: 8. The CDR3 length is 15 residues.

The J gene is TRBJ1-4, the V gene TRBV5-1; D perhaps matches TRBD1 (5 bases). Trimming took 0 bases from V and 4 from J, leaving 7 bases between them. Germline lookup yields CDR1 SGHRS and CDR2 YFSETQ. The length of the CDR3 is 14 residues. The CDR3 region has the DNA TGCGCCAGCAGCTTGGGACAGTTTAATGAAAAACTGTTTTTT. Translating it yields CASSLGQFNEKLFF.

As for this clone: This sample includes further DNA sequences coding for the same CDR3. The J gene is TRBJ1-1, the V gene TRBV5-1; TRBD1 is a possible D gene (6 bases). CDR1 SGHRS and CDR2 YFSETQ come from the germline V gene. V was pared by 1 base and J by 4 bases, with 8 bases between. The CDR3 is 13 amino acids. DNA for the CDR3: TGCGCCAGCAGCTTGAGGGGGGGCACTGAAGCTTTCTTT. Translation gives CASSLRGGTEAFF.

V is TRBV9 and J is TRBJ1-2, with TRBD1 matching over 10 bases. Germline values: CDR1 SGDLS, CDR2 YYNGEE. CDR3 length equals 14 residues. V was clipped by 2 bases and J by 5 bases; unmatched bases: 3. The DNA for the CDR3 is TGTGCCAGCAGCGTGGGGACAGGGGCTTATGGCTACACCTTC. It specifies CASSVGTGAYGYTF.

The rearrangement uses TRBV2 and TRBJ2-4, with D perhaps matching TRBD2 (6 bases). The CDR3 is 15 amino acids. Germline V gives CDR1 SNHLY, CDR2 FYNNEI. V lost 2 bases to trimming and J lost 0 bases, with 8 bases between them. The CDR3 sequence: CASSESGVAKNIQYF. The CDR3 nucleotides read TGTGCCAGCAGTGAATCGGGGGTAGCCAAAAACATTCAGTACTTC.

The chain links TRBV5-1 to TRBJ2-7, with 8 bases identical to TRBD1. This CDR3 region has 14 residues. V lost 4 bases and J lost 2; bases outside the gene matches: 5. Germline CDR1 reads SGHRS; CDR2 reads YFSETQ. This chain's CDR3 is CASSVTGGTYEQYF. The CDR3 nucleotides are TGCGCCAGCAGCGTCACAGGGGGGACCTACGAGCAGTACTTC.

The rearrangement uses TRBV18 and TRBJ2-1; 10 nucleotides agree with TRBD1. From germline, CDR1 is KGHSH and CDR2 LQKENI. V trimming: 3 bases; J trimming: 9 bases; junction bases outside the gene matches: 8. This CDR3 region has 15 residues. For the CDR3, the DNA is TGTGCCAGCTCACCTGGGACAGGGGAGTGGAGTGAGCAGTTCTTC. This encodes CASSPGTGEWSEQFF.

The CDR3 bases are TGTGCCAGTAGTATTCAGACTCCGCCAGGCTACGAGCAGTACTTC. Translating gives CASSIQTPPGYEQYF. V usage is TRBV19 and J usage is TRBJ2-7; D gene ambiguous. CDR3 length: 15 amino acids. Germline-derived CDR1 and CDR2 are LNHDA and SQIVND (reference sequence). V lost 3 bases and J 3 bases, leaving 15 bases between the germline ends.

The table lists this clone with a few counts. The chain recombines TRBV6-6 with TRBJ1-2; 7 bases fit TRBD1. The CDR3 sequence is 14 residues long. Germline trimming cut 0 bases from V and 8 bases from J; bases unmatched to any gene: 6. Per the germline V gene, CDR1 is MNHNY and CDR2 is SVGAGI (reference sequence). CDR3 bases: TGTGCCAGCAGTTACTCCCCCGGAGGGGGCGGCTACACCTTC. Its translation: CASSYSPGGGGYTF.

This chain links TRBV11-3 with TRBJ2-5; D call uncertain. Trimming took 1 base from V and 5 from J, leaving 8 bases between them. Germline CDR1 SGHNT, CDR2 YENEEA. The CDR3 loop spans 13 amino acids. The CDR3 DNA reads as TGTGCCAGCAGCTTAGGTAGCAGGGAGACCCAGTACTTC. Protein sequence: CASSLGSRETQYF.

The gene calls are TRBV19 and TRBJ2-2, with a tentative D call TRBD1 (7 bases). V was trimmed by 2 bases and J by 5 bases, leaving 12 bases between them. CDR3 length equals 15 residues. Germline CDR1 is LNHDA and CDR2 is SQIVND (reference sequence). The DNA for the CDR3 is TGTGCCAGTAGTATACCAGGGGGGTTGACCGGGGAGCTGTTTTTT. Encoded protein: CASSIPGGLTGELFF. Filled out from reference TRBV19 and TRBJ2-2, the complete variable domain reads DGGITQSPKYLFRKEGQNVTLSCEQNLNHDAMYWYRQDPGQGLRLIYYSQIVNDFQKGDIAEGYSVSREKKESFPLTVTSAQKNPTAFYLCASSIPGGLTGELFFGEGSRLTVL.

This CDR3 reads CASSEAGRAHTEAFF. The CDR3 DNA reads TGTGCCAGCAGTGAGGCAGGTAGGGCGCACACTGAAGCTTTCTTT. The rearrangement uses TRBV25-1 and TRBJ1-1; D gene ambiguous. The CDR3 is 15 residues long. V lost 3 bases and J lost 3, with 14 bases in between. CDR1 and CDR2 from the germline V gene are MGHDK and SYGVNS.

The gene calls are TRBV2 and TRBJ2-1, with D possibly being TRBD1 (5 bases). Trimming removed 2 bases at V and 10 bases at J, with 18 bases between. The CDR3 totals 15 residues. Germline loops: CDR1 SNHLY, CDR2 FYNNEI. The CDR3 sequence is CASSEQGRARGEQFF. The CDR3 nucleotides read TGTGCCAGCAGTGAACAGGGCAGGGCCCGCGGAGAGCAGTTCTTC.

With regard to this clone: Other DNA sequences in this specimen translate into the identical CDR3. The chain joins TRBV5-1 to TRBJ2-1; 8 nucleotides agree with TRBD1. V shed 3 bases and J 0 bases; nucleotides not matched to a gene: 2. CDR1 and CDR2 (germline): SGHRS, YFSETQ. CDR3 size: 15 residues. CDR3 sequence reads: CASSSGQGSYNEQFF. The CDR3 bases are TGCGCCAGCAGCTCTGGACAGGGCTCCTACAATGAGCAGTTCTTC.

The J gene is TRBJ2-1, the V gene TRBV6-7; 8 bases agree with TRBD1. TRBV6-7 is an ORF, and what it does is uncertain. Trimming at V came to 5 bases and at J to 7 bases, leaving 25 bases not matched to a gene. The CDR3 is 20 amino acids. CDR3 residues: CASSDPTTRQGWSGRNEQFF. CDR3 nucleotide sequence: TGTGCCAGCAGTGATCCCACCACTAGACAGGGGTGGTCGGGGCGTAATGAGCAGTTCTTC.

In this sample, this clone turned up once. CDR3 bases: TGTGCCAGCAGTTTCACAGGGCCGGATCGGGAGCAGTACTTC. Its translation is CASSFTGPDREQYF. The chain recombines TRBV27 with TRBJ2-7; D may be TRBD1 (6 bases). The germline CDR1 and CDR2 sequences are MNHEY and SMNVEV (reference sequence). CDR3 length: 14 amino acids. V was pared by 3 bases and J by 7 bases, with 16 bases between.

The table lists this clone with a few counts. The chain is built from TRBV27 and TRBJ1-1; D is unclear. The CDR3 sequence is 13 residues long. Trimming took 8 bases from V and 0 from J, leaving 10 bases between them. CDR1 MNHEY and CDR2 SMNVEV come from the germline V gene (reference sequence). CDR3 sequence reads: CASLRTLNTEAFF. The CDR3 DNA follows: TGTGCCAGCCTCCGTACTCTGAACACTGAAGCTTTCTTT.